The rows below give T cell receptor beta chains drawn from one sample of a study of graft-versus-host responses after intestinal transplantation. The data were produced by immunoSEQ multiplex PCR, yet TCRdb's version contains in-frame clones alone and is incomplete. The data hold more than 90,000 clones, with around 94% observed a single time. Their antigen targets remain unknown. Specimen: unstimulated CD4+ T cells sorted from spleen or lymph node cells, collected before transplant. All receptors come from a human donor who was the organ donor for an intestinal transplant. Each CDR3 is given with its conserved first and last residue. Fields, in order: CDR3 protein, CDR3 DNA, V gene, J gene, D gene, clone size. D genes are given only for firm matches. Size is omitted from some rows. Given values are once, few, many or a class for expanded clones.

CASSLLGNGYEQYF	TGCGCCAGCAGCTTGTTAGGGAACGGCTACGAGCAGTACTTC	TRBV5-1	TRBJ2-7	NA	NA
CAWSVENGGGQPQHF	TGTGCCTGGAGTGTAGAAAACGGGGGGGGGCAGCCCCAGCATTTT	TRBV30	TRBJ1-5	NA	NA
CASSQDRNSGRGETQYF	TGCGCCAGCAGCCAGGACCGGAACAGCGGGAGAGGAGAGACCCAGTACTTC	TRBV4-1	TRBJ2-5	TRBD2	NA
CASSDLGLSTDTQYF	TGTGCCAGCAGTGATCTAGGGTTGAGCACAGATACGCAGTATTTT	TRBV25-1	TRBJ2-3	NA	NA
CASSFGQNYGYTF	TGTGCCAGCAGCTTCGGCCAGAACTATGGCTACACCTTC	TRBV7-9	TRBJ1-2	NA	NA
CASSVEPTSSTDTQYF	TGTGCCAGCAGCGTAGAACCGACATCTAGCACAGATACGCAGTATTTT	TRBV9	TRBJ2-3	NA	NA
CASSLSGNYGYTF	TGTGCCAGCAGTTTATCAGGGAACTATGGCTACACCTTC	TRBV27	TRBJ1-2	NA	NA
CASSRTGPPNGELFF	TGTGCCAGCAGCCGCACAGGGCCCCCAAATGGGGAGCTGTTTTTT	TRBV7-6	TRBJ2-2	NA	NA
CASSSSTSGVLEQFF	NA	TRBV6-6	TRBJ2-1	NA	NA
CASRPLLGGYTF	TGTGCCAGCAGGCCCCTCCTCGGGGGCTACACCTTC	TRBV28	TRBJ1-2	NA	NA
CASSLVPSSGANVLTF	TGCGCCAGCAGCTTGGTTCCCTCCTCTGGGGCCAACGTCCTGACTTTC	TRBV5-1	TRBJ2-6	NA	NA
CASSAVPGYTYEQYF	TGTGCCAGCAGCGCCGTTCCAGGGTATACCTACGAGCAGTACTTC	TRBV6-1	TRBJ2-7	NA	once
CSVEEWRSSYNEQFF	TGCAGCGTTGAAGAATGGAGGAGCTCCTACAATGAGCAGTTCTTC	TRBV29-1	TRBJ2-1	NA	NA
CASSLSGGSSNQPQHF	TGTGCCAGCAGTTTATCGGGCGGGTCTAGCAATCAGCCCCAGCATTTT	TRBV28	TRBJ1-5	NA	NA
CAWSVSARGVFNEKLFF	TGTGCCTGGAGTGTGTCCGCCAGGGGCGTATTTAATGAAAAACTGTTTTTT	TRBV30	TRBJ1-4	NA	once
CASSLVGGYGYTF	TGTGCCAGCAGCTTAGTAGGAGGGTATGGCTACACCTTC	TRBV7-9	TRBJ1-2	NA	once
CASRVGGSSQPQHF	TGTGCCAGCAGGGTCGGGGGGAGTAGTCAGCCCCAGCATTTT	TRBV28	TRBJ1-5	NA	NA
CASSTLSGTGGYGAQHF	TGCGCCAGCAGTACGCTTTCCGGGACAGGGGGGTATGGAGCCCAGCATTTT	TRBV10-2	TRBJ1-5	TRBD1	once
CASSSRDRTEAFF	TGTGCCAGTAGTTCGCGGGATCGAACTGAAGCTTTCTTT	TRBV19	TRBJ1-1	NA	NA
CASGHLGGLQPQHF	TGTGCTAGTGGCCACCTCGGGGGATTGCAGCCCCAGCATTTT	TRBV12-5	TRBJ1-5	NA	NA